These 14 T cell receptor beta chains were sequenced from one sample in a study of blood T cell repertoires in COVID-19. Profiling relied on immunoSEQ multiplex PCR, and the TCRdb table lists in-frame clones only, not all of them. In the table there are 150,000 or so clones, around 80% of which are singletons. Material: peripheral blood. The receptors originated from a man between 60 and 70 years old with acute or convalescent COVID-19.

The sample holds one count of this clone. The V gene is TRBV19, the J gene TRBJ2-5; TRBD2 is a possible D gene (7 bases). The V end lost 5 bases, the J end lost 5 bases, and 12 bases lay between the germline ends. CDR3 length equals 13 residues. CDR1 and CDR2 from the germline V gene are LNHDA and SQIVND (reference sequence). CDR3 bases: TGTGCCAGTAGTGAGGGGGGGCGGGAGACCCAGTACTTC. This codes for CASSEGGRETQYF. Looking up the rest from reference TRBV19 and TRBJ2-5 gives the full variable domain: DGGITQSPKYLFRKEGQNVTLSCEQNLNHDAMYWYRQDPGQGLRLIYYSQIVNDFQKGDIAEGYSVSREKKESFPLTVTSAQKNPTAFYLCASSEGGRETQYFGPGTRLLVL.

V and J are TRBV5-1 and TRBJ2-1; D is perhaps TRBD1 (6 bases). The V end lost 3 bases, the J end lost 3 bases, and 13 bases lay between the germline ends. The germline CDR1 and CDR2 sequences are SGHRS and YFSETQ. This CDR3 region has 15 residues. The CDR3 reads CASSSSGTNYNEQFF. The DNA for the CDR3 is TGCGCCAGCAGCTCTTCCGGGACAAACTACAATGAGCAGTTCTTC.

The CDR3 sequence: CASGRGNTEAFF. The DNA for the CDR3 is TGTGCCAGCGGAAGGGGGAACACTGAAGCTTTCTTT. The genes are TRBV9 and TRBJ1-1; tentatively, D is TRBD1 (5 bases). Germline assignment: CDR1 SGDLS and CDR2 YYNGEE. The V end lost 7 bases, the J end lost 1 base, and 8 bases lay between the germline ends. CDR3 length: 12 residues. Full variable domain (outside the CDR3, taken from reference TRBV9 and TRBJ1-1): DSGVTQTPKHLITATGQRVTLRCSPRSGDLSVYWYQQSLDQGLQFLIQYYNGEERAKGNILERFSAQQFPDLHSELNLSSLELGDSALYFCASGRGNTEAFFGQGTRLTVV.

The chain couples TRBV30 to TRBJ1-4, with D hard to call. The CDR3 is 12 residues long. Germline V lookup: CDR1 GTSNPN, CDR2 SVGIG (reference sequence). Trimming removed 0 bases from V and 6 bases from J, with 5 bases in between. CDR3 nucleotides: TGTGCCTGGAGTGTTTTCTATGAAAAACTGTTTTTT. Amino acid sequence: CAWSVFYEKLFF.

This chain joins TRBV5-1 and TRBJ1-4; 10 bases fit TRBD1. This CDR3 comprises 14 residues. V gave up 0 bases and J gave up 8 bases; unmatched junction bases: 1. Germline V gene sequence: CDR1 SGHRS, CDR2 YFSETQ. CDR3 sequence reads: CASSLGQGAEKLFF. In DNA form, the CDR3 reads TGCGCCAGCAGCTTGGGACAGGGGGCCGAAAAACTGTTTTTT.

DNA of the CDR3: TGCAGTGCTAGTTTGGGGGGGCCTAACAATGAGCAGTTCTTC. As protein: CSASLGGPNNEQFF. This chain joins TRBV20-1 and TRBJ2-1, with TRBD2 as a possible D gene (7 bases). The CDR3 is made up of 14 amino acids. CDR1 DFQATT and CDR2 SNEGSKA come from the germline V gene (reference sequence). The V gene lost 3 bases and the J gene lost 5 bases, with 14 bases spanning the gap.

V and J are TRBV9 and TRBJ1-4; perhaps TRBD1 as D (6 bases). The CDR3 has 13 amino acids. Trimming took off 3 bases at V and 8 bases at J, with 11 bases between the two ends. Germline-derived CDR1 and CDR2 are SGDLS and YYNGEE. DNA of the CDR3: TGTGCCAGCAGCGAGGGGGAGGGAGAAAAACTGTTTTTT. It specifies CASSEGEGEKLFF.

CDR3 nucleotide sequence: TGTGCCAGCAGCTTTGGAGGGGCGCAGGGTGAAGCTTTCTTT. Amino acid sequence: CASSFGGAQGEAFF. V is TRBV7-9 and J is TRBJ1-1, with D maybe TRBD1 (5 bases). CDR1 SEHNR and CDR2 FQNEAQ come from the germline V gene (reference sequence). The V gene lost 3 bases and the J gene lost 7 bases, with 15 bases spanning the gap. This CDR3 is 14 amino acids long.

The genes are TRBV13 and TRBJ2-5; possible D gene TRBD1, 6 bases. In germline, CDR1 is PRHDT, CDR2 FYEKMQ (reference sequence). V shed 2 bases and J shed 5 bases, with 15 bases lying between them. The CDR3 length is 15 residues. The CDR3 loop is CASSLKLTGPETQYF. In DNA form, the CDR3 reads TGTGCCAGCAGCTTAAAGCTCACAGGGCCCGAGACCCAGTACTTC.

The chain combines TRBV7-3 with TRBJ2-7; 8 bases are a match to TRBD1. This CDR3 is built from 21 residues. V was pared by 2 bases and J by 1 base, with 22 bases of the junction left unmatched. Germline V gene sequence: CDR1 SGHTA, CDR2 FQGTGA. The CDR3 sequence: CASSLRPGTGLMAGLSYEQYF. The CDR3 DNA follows: TGTGCCAGCAGCTTACGGCCCGGGACAGGTCTTATGGCAGGCTTATCCTACGAGCAGTACTTC.

The chain recombines TRBV5-4 with TRBJ1-4; 7 bases align to TRBD1. This CDR3 is 16 amino acids long. The germline CDR1 and CDR2 sequences are SGHNT and YYREEE (reference sequence). The junction had 3 bases not matched to a gene; V was cut back by 1 base and J by 0 bases. This CDR3 is CASSLNRGTTNEKLFF. The CDR3 region has the DNA TGTGCCAGCAGCTTGAACAGGGGCACAACTAATGAAAAACTGTTTTTT.

The table lists this clone with a count of one. The same CDR3 is also encoded by other DNA sequences in this sample. The chain carries TRBV12-3 or TRBV12-4 and TRBJ2-7; no clear D gene. V was clipped by 5 bases and J by 4 bases, with 6 bases between them. The CDR3 spans 11 residues. Here the CDR3 reads CASSPGYEQYF. Written as DNA, the CDR3 is TGTGCCAGCAGTCCCGGTTACGAGCAGTACTTC.

The chain couples TRBV11-3 to TRBJ1-6; D call uncertain. The CDR3 consists of 13 residues. The V end lost 0 bases, the J end lost 7 bases, and 4 bases lay between the germline ends. From germline, CDR1 is SGHNT and CDR2 YENEEA. The chain's CDR3 is CASSLDRNSPLHF. CDR3 DNA: TGTGCCAGCAGCTTAGATCGGAATTCACCCCTCCACTTT.

V gene TRBV5-1 combines with J gene TRBJ2-5, with 9 nucleotides matching TRBD1. The CDR3 runs 14 residues. Germline lookup yields CDR1 SGHRS and CDR2 YFSETQ. Trimming cost V 5 bases and J 5 bases; bases outside gene matches: 7. The CDR3 here is CASSPGQGQETQYF. The CDR3 region has the DNA TGCGCCAGCAGTCCGGGACAGGGACAGGAGACCCAGTACTTC.